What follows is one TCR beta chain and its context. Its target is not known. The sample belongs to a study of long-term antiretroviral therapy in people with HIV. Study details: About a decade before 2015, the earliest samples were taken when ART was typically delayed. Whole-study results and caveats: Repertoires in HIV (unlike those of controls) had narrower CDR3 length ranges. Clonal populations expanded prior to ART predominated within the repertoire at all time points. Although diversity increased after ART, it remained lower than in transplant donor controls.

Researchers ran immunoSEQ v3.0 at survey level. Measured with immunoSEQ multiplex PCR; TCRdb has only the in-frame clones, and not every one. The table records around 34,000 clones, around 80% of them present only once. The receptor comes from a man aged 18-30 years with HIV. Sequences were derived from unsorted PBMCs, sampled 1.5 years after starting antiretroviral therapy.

The CDR3 sequence is CASSLLIRGLAGGSYEQYF. The CDR3 region has the DNA TGTGCCAGCAGCTTACTAATACGGGGACTAGCGGGAGGATCCTACGAGCAGTACTTC. The rearrangement uses TRBV7-2 and TRBJ2-7, with 15 bases identical to TRBD2. J was trimmed by 1 base and V by 2 bases; bases with no gene match: 9. CDR1 and CDR2 (germline): SGHTA, FQGNSA. The length of the CDR3 is 19 residues.